One and the same sample provided the 14 T cell receptor beta chains below, sequenced in a study of cytomegalovirus exposure and HLA in healthy donors. The PCR ran on 60 Vbeta and 13 Jbeta primers. Libraries were prepared by immunoSEQ multiplex PCR; TCRdb keeps only in-frame clonotypes and omits some of them. The sample records approximately 190,000 clones, 83% being singletons. The sequenced material came from PBMCs. Every receptor here comes from a man aged 35 to 55 in good health and CMV-seropositive.

The chain joins TRBV5-6 to TRBJ1-1, with D possibly matching TRBD1 (5 bases). Germline V lookup: CDR1 SGHDT, CDR2 YYEEEE. The V gene lost 3 bases and the J gene lost 1 base, with 7 bases spanning the gap. The CDR3 sequence is 13 residues long. CDR3 DNA sequence: TGTGCCAGCAGCTCACAGGCGAACACTGAAGCTTTCTTT. Protein: CASSSQANTEAFF.

This chain uses TRBV18 with TRBJ2-7, with 8 bases that match TRBD2. Germline loops: CDR1 KGHSH, CDR2 LQKENI. CDR3 length equals 14 residues. J lost 5 bases, V lost 1 base, and 4 bases had no gene match. This chain's CDR3 is CASSPRRGGDEQYF. The CDR3 DNA reads TGTGCCAGCTCACCACGACGGGGGGGTGACGAGCAGTACTTC.

CDR3 DNA sequence: TGTGCCAGCAGCTTGACTGGCGGGAGGGAGACCCAGTACTTC. Its translation is CASSLTGGRETQYF. The genes are TRBV5-4 and TRBJ2-5; TRBD2 agrees at 8 bases. Germline V CDR1 and CDR2: SGHNT, YYREEE (reference sequence). Trimming took 1 base from V and 5 from J; bases not matched to a gene: 4. The CDR3 has 14 residues. Filled out from reference TRBV5-4 and TRBJ2-5, the complete variable domain reads ETGVTQSPTHLIKTRGQQVTLRCSSQSGHNTVSWYQQALGQGPQFIFQYYREEENGRGNFPPRFSGLQFPNYSSELNVNALELDDSALYLCASSLTGGRETQYFGPGTRLLVL.

The chain links TRBV27 to TRBJ2-5; the match to TRBD1 covers 12 bases. The V and J ends lost 4 bases and 7 bases, in that order; junction bases with no gene match: 4. Germline loops: CDR1 MNHEY, CDR2 SMNVEV (reference sequence). The CDR3 totals 14 residues. The CDR3 DNA follows: TGTGCCAGCAGTTCGGGGACAGGGGGCTCGACCCAGTACTTC. Its protein product is CASSSGTGGSTQYF.

This clone was counted only a few times. The chain recombines TRBV9 with TRBJ2-7; D is perhaps TRBD1 (5 bases). The CDR3 length is 14 residues. Trimming cost V 3 bases and J 2 bases, with 12 bases left between them. In germline, CDR1 is SGDLS, CDR2 YYNGEE. CDR3 bases: TGTGCCAGCAGCGCGACAGCGCTTGCCTACGAGCAGTACTTC. This translates into CASSATALAYEQYF.

V is TRBV29-1 and J is TRBJ1-1; 7 bases are a match to TRBD1. Per the germline V gene, CDR1 is SQVTM and CDR2 is ANQGSEA. The CDR3 is made up of 13 amino acids. Trimming at V came to 5 bases and at J to 12 bases, leaving 15 bases not matched to a gene. The CDR3, as DNA: TGCAGCGTTCCCAAGAGGACAGGACCGGAGACTTTCTTT. Protein product: CSVPKRTGPETFF. Supplemented by reference TRBV29-1 and TRBJ1-1, the full variable domain reads SAVISQKPSRDICQRGTSLTIQCQVDSQVTMMFWYRQQPGQSLTLIATANQGSEATYESGFVIDKFPISRPNLTFSTLTVSNMSPEDSSIYLCSVPKRTGPETFFGQGTRLTVV.

This clone came up a few times. The J gene is TRBJ1-5, the V gene TRBV6-5, with no clear D. V was pared by 2 bases and J by 6 bases, with 14 bases between. From germline, CDR1 is MNHEY and CDR2 SVGAGI. This CDR3 is built from 15 residues. CDR3 residues: CASSYREGKGQPQHF. The CDR3 nucleotides read TGTGCCAGCAGTTACCGGGAAGGGAAGGGTCAGCCCCAGCATTTT.

The gene calls are TRBV27 and TRBJ1-2; possible D gene TRBD1, 6 bases. The CDR3 is 14 residues long. Trimming took 3 bases from V and 2 from J, leaving 10 bases between them. Per the germline V gene, CDR1 is MNHEY and CDR2 is SMNVEV (reference sequence). CDR3 DNA: TGTGCCAGCAGTTTTGTGGGGACAAACTATGGCTACACCTTC. This codes for CASSFVGTNYGYTF.

CDR3 sequence: CSVEGTSGSGYNEQFF. CDR3 DNA sequence: TGCAGCGTTGAAGGGACTAGCGGGAGTGGGTACAATGAGCAGTTCTTC. The rearrangement joins TRBV29-1 to TRBJ2-1, with 13 bases that match TRBD2. Germline trimming cut 1 base from V and 4 bases from J; bases unmatched to any gene: 4. Germline V CDR1 and CDR2: SQVTM, ANQGSEA. This CDR3 contains 16 residues.

V usage is TRBV6-1 and J usage is TRBJ1-3, with D perhaps TRBD1 (6 bases). Trimming took off 9 bases at V and 7 bases at J, with 13 bases between the two ends. The CDR3 covers 12 residues. In germline, CDR1 is MNHNS, CDR2 SASEGT. CDR3 protein: CASSQQGNTIYF. DNA for the CDR3: TGTGCCAGTAGTCAACAGGGCAACACCATATATTTT.

The chain is built from TRBV4-1 and TRBJ2-7, with D maybe TRBD1 (6 bases). The CDR3 spans 15 residues. Trimming removed 4 bases at V and 2 bases at J, with 15 bases between. Germline CDR1 MGHRA, CDR2 YSYEKL. CDR3: CASSPPGHIPYEQYF. CDR3 nucleotide sequence: TGCGCCAGCAGCCCACCGGGACACATTCCCTACGAGCAGTACTTC.

The count of this clone is one. The rearrangement links TRBV9 to TRBJ2-2; 9 bases match TRBD2. V dropped 0 bases and J dropped 5; count of bases not matched to a gene: 8. The germline V gene encodes CDR1 SGDLS and CDR2 YYNGEE. This CDR3 has 17 amino acids. The CDR3 spells CASSVAMAGGSTGELFF. The DNA of the CDR3 is TGTGCCAGCAGCGTAGCTATGGCGGGAGGGTCGACCGGGGAGCTGTTTTTT.

This clone has just a few counts. The chain employs TRBV19 and TRBJ1-5, with D perhaps TRBD1 (5 bases). Between the trimmed V and J ends, which lost 5 bases and 0 bases, there was a span of 17 bases. Germline V gene lookup returns CDR1 LNHDA and CDR2 SQIVND (reference sequence). The CDR3 extends over 17 amino acids. DNA of the CDR3: TGTGCCAGTAGTCGCCGGGGCGGGGGAGATAGCAATCAGCCCCAGCATTTT. Translating it yields CASSRRGGGDSNQPQHF.

J is TRBJ1-2 and V is TRBV30; 7 bases are shared with TRBD1. This CDR3 spans 14 amino acids. After removal of 5 bases from V and 2 bases from J, the junction contained 8 bases not matched to a gene. CDR1 and CDR2 (germline): GTSNPN, SVGIG (reference sequence). The CDR3 sequence: CAWGRDRANYGYTF. The CDR3 DNA sequence: TGTGCCTGGGGTAGAGACAGGGCAAACTATGGCTACACCTTC.